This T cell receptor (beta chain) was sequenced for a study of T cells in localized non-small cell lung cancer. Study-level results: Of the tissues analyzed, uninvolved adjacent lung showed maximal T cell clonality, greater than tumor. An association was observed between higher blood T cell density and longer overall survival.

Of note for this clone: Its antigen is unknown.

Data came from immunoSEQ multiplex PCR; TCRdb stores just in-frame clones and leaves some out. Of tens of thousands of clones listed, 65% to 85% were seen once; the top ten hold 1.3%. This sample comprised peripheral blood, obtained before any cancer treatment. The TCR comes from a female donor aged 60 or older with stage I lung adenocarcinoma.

The CDR3 DNA reads TGTGCCAGCAGTGAATCGGCAGTTAATGAGCAGTTCTTC. This codes for CASSESAVNEQFF. This chain joins TRBV6-1 and TRBJ2-1; no clear D. This CDR3 region has 13 residues. The V end lost 2 bases, the J end lost 7 bases, and 9 bases lay between the germline ends. Germline CDR1 MNHNS, CDR2 SASEGT.